This T cell receptor (beta chain) emerged from a study of T cell repertoires in cytomegalovirus infection. In the study overall: An indication of both CMV infection and matching HLA type came from public TCR beta signatures.

CDR1 is MGHRA, CDR2 YSYEKL, per germline. The V gene lost 0 bases and the J gene lost 1 base, with 8 bases spanning the gap. CDR3 length: 15 residues. TCRdb analysed the reads with MiXCR anew, one entry per CDR3 protein. In the table there are about 130,000 distinct CDR3 sequences, roughly a quarter of which are singletons. As concerns this clonotype: Its cognate antigen is unknown.

This sequence was found in a human donor in good health (CMV status not recorded). Some clones in this sample may be carry-over from other donors' samples. Specimen: PBMCs, sequenced either directly or after in vitro stimulation (not recorded which). This chain connects TRBV4-1 to TRBJ2-3; tentative D call: TRBD2 (5 bases). The CDR3 sequence: CASSQEERGTDTQYF. The CDR3 DNA reads TGCGCCAGCAGCCAAGAGGAGAGGGGCACAGATACGCAGTATTTT.